This T cell receptor (beta chain) was identified in a study of T cell repertoires in cytomegalovirus infection. As for the study in general: As its CMV epitopes, the study selected recently identified HLA-C-restricted and well-studied HLA-B-restricted targets. Shared public TCR beta signatures pointed to both CMV infection and a matching HLA type. The study, taken as a whole, reports: Dominant in the ex vivo response were TCR beta clonotypes restricted by HLA-C and specific for CMV. Adding up the frequency of public TCR beta families identified people who carried CMV plus the relevant HLA.

TCRdb ran MiXCR on the reads and lists one entry per CDR3 protein. The data contain 700,000 to 950,000 distinct CDR3 sequences, less than 35% of them seen just once; the ten biggest clones take up 9.5% to 15%. CDR3 length equals 17 residues. CDR1 is SGHTA, CDR2 FQGNSA, per germline. V lost 2 bases to trimming and J lost 0 bases, with 11 bases between them. Only a few counts were recorded for this clonotype. The antigen is not known. The receptor comes from a human donor in good health (CMV status not recorded). Some clones in this sample may be carry-over from other donors' samples. The sequences come from cultured CD8+ T cells from PBMCs, collected from culture after CMV antigen stimulation. V is TRBV7-2 and J is TRBJ1-6; TRBD1 might be the D (6 bases). In DNA, the CDR3 is TGTGCCAGCAGCTTAACGCGGGGGCGCTCCTATAATTCACCCCTCCACTTT. Its protein is CASSLTRGRSYNSPLHF. Together with reference TRBV7-2 and TRBJ1-6, the CDR3 gives the full variable domain: GAGVSQSPSNKVTEKGKDVELRCDPISGHTALYWYRQSLGQGLEFLIYFQGNSAPDKSGLPSDRFSAERTGGSVSTLTIQRTQQEDSAVYLCASSLTRGRSYNSPLHFGNGTRLTVT.